This TCR beta chain was sequenced in a study of beta chain features in type 1 diabetes. For the study at large: Patients did not differ from healthy donors in age, gender or cell yield.

Trimming pared 4 bases from V and 0 bases from J, leaving 12 bases between. Germline-derived CDR1 and CDR2 are GTSNPN and SVGIG (reference sequence). There are 14 residues in the CDR3. Sequencing targeted expressed TCRB transcripts, as all isolated RNA had been reverse transcribed. Clones were read by immunoSEQ multiplex PCR, and TCRdb kept only the in-frame ones, dropping some. The sample consists of around 70,000 clones, nearly 50% of them appearing once. Worth noting for this clone: The antigen remains unidentified.

Study-wide results and caveats: Across all four CD4+ subsets, people with type 1 diabetes showed modestly shorter TCRB CDR3s.

This sequence was found in a man aged 25 to 40 with type 1 diabetes. The chain is built from TRBV30 and TRBJ1-1, with D possibly being TRBD1 (6 bases). Source material: central memory CD4+ T cells from blood. The DNA for the CDR3 is TGTGCCTGGAACCCGGACAGTATGAACACTGAAGCTTTCTTT. It specifies CAWNPDSMNTEAFF.